The subject of this entry is one TCR beta chain. The table came from immunoSEQ multiplex PCR; TCRdb's copy has only in-frame clones and leaves some out. Of 130,000 or so clones in the sample, about 83% were seen once. Trimming at V came to 0 bases and at J to 1 base, leaving 8 bases not matched to a gene. Germline CDR1 reads KGHSH; CDR2 reads LQKENI. CDR3 length: 19 residues. This sample was taken from a study of control samples from healthy donors and cancer patients. Material: blood. This clonotype originated in a man aged 30-40 years in good health. The chain recombines TRBV18 with TRBJ2-1; 11 bases match TRBD2. CDR3 DNA: TGTGCCAGCTCACCACCAAGGCTAGCGGGGGGCACTTCCTACAATGAGCAGTTCTTC. Protein sequence: CASSPPRLAGGTSYNEQFF.